Listed here is a single T cell receptor (beta chain). No antigen is known for it. The data are from a study of Graves' ophthalmopathy and Graves' hyperthyroidism. Study-level background: Before any treatment, peripheral blood was taken at the initial diagnosis. The study's findings and limits: A model built from 13 signatures distinguished ophthalmopathy from stable hyperthyroidism with roughly 90% sensitivity and about 84% specificity.

RNA transcripts provided the template for amplifying TCR beta CDR3 regions. RT-PCR in the first round used HTBI primers; a second-round multiplex PCR followed. TCRdb re-called the multiplex PCR reads with MiXCR, one entry per CDR3 protein. This table has 200,000 to 300,000 distinct CDR3 sequences, around 45% appearing once. This CDR3 comprises 14 residues. Germline-derived CDR1 and CDR2 are SGHDT and YYEEEE. After removal of 4 bases from V and 6 bases from J, the junction contained 9 bases not matched to a gene. The sequence was obtained from an adult man with Graves' ophthalmopathy. The V gene is TRBV5-6, the J gene TRBJ1-2, with 7 bases aligning to TRBD1. The sample consisted of peripheral blood. The CDR3 here is CASSLGNRGHGYTF. The CDR3 region has the DNA TGTGCCAGCAGCCTCGGGAACAGGGGTCATGGCTACACCTTC.